Ten or more counts support the clone carrying this T cell receptor beta chain. The antigen is unknown. TCRdb itself ran the PCR reads through MiXCR, one entry per CDR3 protein. The sample yields under 600,000 distinct CDR3 sequences, approximately 25% seen once. Naive CD8 sequencing libraries were generated from around 20,000 to 1,000,000 sorted cells, with 10%, 30% or 50% RNA as input. Sorting captured naive CD8 T cells as CD8+CD4-CCR7+CD45RA+. With 2 bases removed from V and 0 bases from J, the gap between germline ends came to 5 bases. The germline gives CDR1 LNHDA, CDR2 SQIVND (reference sequence). This CDR3 spans 15 amino acids. The data derive from a study of molecular identifiers for immune sequencing clone quantification. Findings and limits, study-wide: Researchers reportedly could pick up spiked Jurkat TCR RNA from one cell mixed into approximately 1 million naive cells. Over 98% of effector molecules, but under 1% in naive cells, were held by clones with more than 20 RNA copies.

The sequencing input was naive CD8+ T cells from blood, with Jurkat cell RNA spiked in. Noted subset: FACS-sorted CD8+CD4-CCR7+CD45RA+ naive T cells. The receptor's source is a human donor in good health. Some libraries in this study had Jurkat cell RNA spiked in. The V and J genes are TRBV19 and TRBJ2-6; unclear D gene. In nucleotides, the CDR3 is TGTGCCAGTAGTATATCCGACTCTGGGGCCAACGTCCTGACTTTC. Amino acid sequence: CASSISDSGANVLTF.